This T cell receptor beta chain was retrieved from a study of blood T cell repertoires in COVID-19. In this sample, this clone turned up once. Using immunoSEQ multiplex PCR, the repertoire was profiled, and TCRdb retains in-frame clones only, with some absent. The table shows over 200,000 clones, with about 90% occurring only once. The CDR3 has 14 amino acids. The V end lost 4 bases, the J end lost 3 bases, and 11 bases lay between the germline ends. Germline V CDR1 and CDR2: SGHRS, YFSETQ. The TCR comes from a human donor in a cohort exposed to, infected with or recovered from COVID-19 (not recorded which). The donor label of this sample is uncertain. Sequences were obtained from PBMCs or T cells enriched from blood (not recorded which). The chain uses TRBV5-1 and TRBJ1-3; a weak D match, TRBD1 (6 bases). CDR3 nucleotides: TGCGCCAGCAGCCTAACAGGGTATGGAAACACCATATATTTT. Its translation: CASSLTGYGNTIYF. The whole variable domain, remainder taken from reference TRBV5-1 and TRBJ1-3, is KAGVTQTPRYLIKTRGQQVTLSCSPISGHRSVSWYQQTPGQGLQFLFEYFSETQRNKGNFPGRFSGRQFSNSRSEMNVSTLELGDSALYLCASSLTGYGNTIYFGEGSWLTVV.